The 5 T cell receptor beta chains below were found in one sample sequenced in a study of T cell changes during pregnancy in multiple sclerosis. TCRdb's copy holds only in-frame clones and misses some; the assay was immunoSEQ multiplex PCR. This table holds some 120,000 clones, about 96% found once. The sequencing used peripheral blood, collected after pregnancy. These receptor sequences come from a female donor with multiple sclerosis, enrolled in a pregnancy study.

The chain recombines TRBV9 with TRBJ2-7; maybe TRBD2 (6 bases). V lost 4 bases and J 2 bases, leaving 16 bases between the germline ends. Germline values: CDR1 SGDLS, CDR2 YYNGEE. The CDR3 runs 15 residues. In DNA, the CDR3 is TGTGCCAGCAGCCCCTATCCTAGCGAAACCTACGAGCAGTACTTC. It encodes CASSPYPSETYEQYF.

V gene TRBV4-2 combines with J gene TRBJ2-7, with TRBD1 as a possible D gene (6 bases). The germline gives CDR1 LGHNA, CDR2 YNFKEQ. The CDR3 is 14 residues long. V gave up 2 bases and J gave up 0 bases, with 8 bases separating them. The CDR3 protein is CASSQRTVSYEQYF. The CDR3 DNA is TGTGCCAGCAGCCAACGGACAGTCTCCTACGAGCAGTACTTC.

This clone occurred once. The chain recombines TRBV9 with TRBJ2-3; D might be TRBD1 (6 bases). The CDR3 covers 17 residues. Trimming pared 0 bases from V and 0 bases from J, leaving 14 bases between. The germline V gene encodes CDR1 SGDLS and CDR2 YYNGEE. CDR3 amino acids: CASSVGPGHLSTDTQYF. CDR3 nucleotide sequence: TGTGCCAGCAGCGTAGGCCCGGGACACCTTAGCACAGATACGCAGTATTTT.

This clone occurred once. The CDR3 DNA reads TGCAGCGTGAGCAGGGCGGCCGGGGAGCTGTTTTTT. Its protein is CSVSRAAGELFF. The J gene is TRBJ2-2, the V gene TRBV29-1, with D maybe TRBD1 (5 bases). This CDR3 spans 12 amino acids. The germline V and J ends were trimmed by 6 bases and 6 bases, with 11 bases remaining between them. Per germline, CDR1 SQVTM and CDR2 ANQGSEA.

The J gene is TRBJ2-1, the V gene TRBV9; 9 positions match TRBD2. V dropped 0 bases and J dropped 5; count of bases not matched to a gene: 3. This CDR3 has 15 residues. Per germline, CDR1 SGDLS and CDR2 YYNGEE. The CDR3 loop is CASSVAGTSHNEQFF. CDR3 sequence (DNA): TGTGCCAGCAGCGTAGCCGGGACTAGCCACAATGAGCAGTTCTTC.